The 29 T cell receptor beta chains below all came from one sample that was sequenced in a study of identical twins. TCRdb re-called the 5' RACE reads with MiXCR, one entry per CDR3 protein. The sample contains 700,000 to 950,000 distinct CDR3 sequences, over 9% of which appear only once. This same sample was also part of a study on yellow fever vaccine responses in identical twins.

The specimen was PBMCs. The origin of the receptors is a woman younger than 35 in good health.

The CDR3 loop reads CSVLFPWGGPYEQYF. The CDR3 DNA reads TGCAGCGTTTTATTTCCGTGGGGGGGACCGTACGAGCAGTACTTC. This chain links TRBV29-1 with TRBJ2-7; 7 nucleotides agree with TRBD2. Unmatched junction bases numbered 14, after V lost 5 bases and J lost 4 bases. Germline CDR1 SQVTM, CDR2 ANQGSEA. The CDR3 covers 15 residues.

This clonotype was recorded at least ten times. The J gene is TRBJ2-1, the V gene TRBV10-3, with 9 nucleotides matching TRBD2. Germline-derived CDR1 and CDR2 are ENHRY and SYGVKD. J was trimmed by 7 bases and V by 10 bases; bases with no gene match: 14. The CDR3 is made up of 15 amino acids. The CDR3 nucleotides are TGTGCCACTATAGCGGGAGTGGGGTCCGGTAATGAGCAGTTCTTC. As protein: CATIAGVGSGNEQFF.

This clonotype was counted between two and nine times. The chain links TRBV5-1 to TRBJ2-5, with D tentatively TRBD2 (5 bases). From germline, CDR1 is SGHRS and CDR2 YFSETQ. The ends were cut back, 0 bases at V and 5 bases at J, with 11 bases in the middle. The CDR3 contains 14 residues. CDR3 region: CASSLDSASETQYF. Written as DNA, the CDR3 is TGCGCCAGCAGCTTGGATAGCGCGTCGGAGACCCAGTACTTC.

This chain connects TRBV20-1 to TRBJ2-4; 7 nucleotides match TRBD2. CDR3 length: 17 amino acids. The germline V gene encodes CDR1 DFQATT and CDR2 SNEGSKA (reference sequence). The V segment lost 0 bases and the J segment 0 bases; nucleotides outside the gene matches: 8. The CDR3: CSARDRGGPGAKNIQYF. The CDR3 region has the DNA TGCAGTGCTAGAGATCGGGGAGGGCCCGGAGCCAAAAACATTCAGTACTTC.

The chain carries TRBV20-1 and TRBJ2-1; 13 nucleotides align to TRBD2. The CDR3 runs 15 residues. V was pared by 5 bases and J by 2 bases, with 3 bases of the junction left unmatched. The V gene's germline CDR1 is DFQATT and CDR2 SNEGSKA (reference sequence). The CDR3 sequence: CSAPGTSGTYNEQFF. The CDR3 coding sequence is TGCAGTGCTCCCGGGACTAGCGGGACCTACAATGAGCAGTTCTTC.

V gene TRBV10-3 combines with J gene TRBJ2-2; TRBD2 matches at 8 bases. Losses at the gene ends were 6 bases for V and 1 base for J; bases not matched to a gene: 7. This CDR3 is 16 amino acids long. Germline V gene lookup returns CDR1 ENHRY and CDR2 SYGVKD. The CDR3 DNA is TGTGCCATCAGCCACAGCGGGAGTAGGAACACCGGGGAGCTGTTTTTT. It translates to CAISHSGSRNTGELFF.

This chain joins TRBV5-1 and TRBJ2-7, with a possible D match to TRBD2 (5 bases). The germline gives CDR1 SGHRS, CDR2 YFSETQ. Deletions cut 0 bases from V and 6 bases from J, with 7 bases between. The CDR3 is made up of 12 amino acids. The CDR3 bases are TGCGCCAGCAGCTTGGGGACTGGCGAGCAGTACTTC. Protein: CASSLGTGEQYF.

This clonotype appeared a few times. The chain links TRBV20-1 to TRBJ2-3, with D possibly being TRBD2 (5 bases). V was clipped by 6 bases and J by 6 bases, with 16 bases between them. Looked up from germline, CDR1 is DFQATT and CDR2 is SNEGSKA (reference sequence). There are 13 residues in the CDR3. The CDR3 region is CSAPHEVADTQYF. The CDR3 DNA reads TGCAGTGCCCCGCACGAGGTAGCGGATACGCAGTATTTT.

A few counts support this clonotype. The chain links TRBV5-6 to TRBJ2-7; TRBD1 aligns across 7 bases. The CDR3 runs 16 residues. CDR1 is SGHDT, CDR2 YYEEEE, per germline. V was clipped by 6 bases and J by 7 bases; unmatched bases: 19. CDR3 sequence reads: CASKAGVRQGSLEQYV. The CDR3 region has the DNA TGTGCCAGCAAGGCAGGTGTTAGACAGGGTTCATTAGAGCAGTACGTC.

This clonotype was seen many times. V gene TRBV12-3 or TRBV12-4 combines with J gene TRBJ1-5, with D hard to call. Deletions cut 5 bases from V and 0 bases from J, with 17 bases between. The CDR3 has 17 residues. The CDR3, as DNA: TGTGCCAGCAGTCCCCCGGCCCTCGGGTATAGCAATCAGCCCCAGCATTTT. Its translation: CASSPPALGYSNQPQHF.

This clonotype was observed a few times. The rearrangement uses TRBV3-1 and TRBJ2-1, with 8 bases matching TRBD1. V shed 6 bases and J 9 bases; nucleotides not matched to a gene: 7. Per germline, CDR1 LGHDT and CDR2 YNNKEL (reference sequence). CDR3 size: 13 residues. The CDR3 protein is CASRARQGSEQFF. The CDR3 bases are TGTGCCAGCAGGGCCCGACAGGGGTCTGAGCAGTTCTTC.

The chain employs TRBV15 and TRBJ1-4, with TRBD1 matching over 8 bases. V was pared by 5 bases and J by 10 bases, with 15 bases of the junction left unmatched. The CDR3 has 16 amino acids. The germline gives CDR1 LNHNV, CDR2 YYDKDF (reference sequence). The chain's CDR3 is CATSGMDRATGGKLFF. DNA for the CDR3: TGTGCCACCAGCGGAATGGACAGGGCGACCGGTGGAAAACTGTTTTTT.

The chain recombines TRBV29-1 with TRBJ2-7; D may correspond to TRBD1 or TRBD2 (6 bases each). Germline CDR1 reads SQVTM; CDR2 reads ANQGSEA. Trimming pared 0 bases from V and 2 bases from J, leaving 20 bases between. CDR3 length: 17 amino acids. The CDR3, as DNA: TGCAGCGTTGAAGATCTCCCAAGGGGGGCAGGGGCCTACGAGCAGTACTTC. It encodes CSVEDLPRGAGAYEQYF.

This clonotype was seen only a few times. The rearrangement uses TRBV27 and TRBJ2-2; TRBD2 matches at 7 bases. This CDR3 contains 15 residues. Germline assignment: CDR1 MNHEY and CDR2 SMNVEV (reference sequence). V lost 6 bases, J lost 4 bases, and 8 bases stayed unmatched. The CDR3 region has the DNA TGTGCCAGCAGCGTTCGGCGGGAGTTCACCGGGGAGCTGTTTTTT. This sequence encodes CASSVRREFTGELFF.

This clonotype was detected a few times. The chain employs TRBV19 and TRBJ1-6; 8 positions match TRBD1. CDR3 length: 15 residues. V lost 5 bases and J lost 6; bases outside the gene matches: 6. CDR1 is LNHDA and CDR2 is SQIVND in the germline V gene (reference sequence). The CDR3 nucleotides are TGTGCCAGTAGTCGGGGACAGGAGATTAATTCACCCCTCCACTTT. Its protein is CASSRGQEINSPLHF.

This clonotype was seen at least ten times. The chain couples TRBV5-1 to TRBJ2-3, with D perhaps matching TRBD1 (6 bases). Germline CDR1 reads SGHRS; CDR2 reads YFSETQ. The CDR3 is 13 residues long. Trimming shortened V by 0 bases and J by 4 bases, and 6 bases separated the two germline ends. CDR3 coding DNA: TGCGCCAGCAGCTTGGGGACAGCAGATACGCAGTATTTT. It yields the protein CASSLGTADTQYF.

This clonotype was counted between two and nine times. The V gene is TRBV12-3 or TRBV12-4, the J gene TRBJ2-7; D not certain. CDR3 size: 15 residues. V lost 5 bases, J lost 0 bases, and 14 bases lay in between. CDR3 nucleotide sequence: TGTGCCAGCAGTCCCGACGGATTCCGCTCCTACGAGCAGTACTTC. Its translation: CASSPDGFRSYEQYF.

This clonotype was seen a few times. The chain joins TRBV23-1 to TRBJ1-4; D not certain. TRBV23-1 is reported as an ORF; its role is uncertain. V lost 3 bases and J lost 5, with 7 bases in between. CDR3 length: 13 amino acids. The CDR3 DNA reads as TGCGCCAGCAGTCAGGGGTGGAATGAAAAACTGTTTTTT. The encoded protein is CASSQGWNEKLFF.

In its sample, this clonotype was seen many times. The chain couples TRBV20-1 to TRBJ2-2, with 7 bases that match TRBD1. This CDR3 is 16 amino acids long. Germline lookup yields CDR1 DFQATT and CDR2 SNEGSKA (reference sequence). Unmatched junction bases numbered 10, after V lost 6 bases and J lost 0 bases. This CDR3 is CSARDRGTANTGELFF. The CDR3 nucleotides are TGCAGTGCCAGGGACAGAGGAACCGCGAACACCGGGGAGCTGTTTTTT.

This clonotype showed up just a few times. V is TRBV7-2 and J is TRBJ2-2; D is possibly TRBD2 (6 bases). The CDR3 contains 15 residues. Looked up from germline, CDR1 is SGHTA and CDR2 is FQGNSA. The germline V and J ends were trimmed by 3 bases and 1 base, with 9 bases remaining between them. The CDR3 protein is CASSFLAVNTGELFF. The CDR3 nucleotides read TGTGCCAGCAGCTTTTTAGCGGTGAACACCGGGGAGCTGTTTTTT.

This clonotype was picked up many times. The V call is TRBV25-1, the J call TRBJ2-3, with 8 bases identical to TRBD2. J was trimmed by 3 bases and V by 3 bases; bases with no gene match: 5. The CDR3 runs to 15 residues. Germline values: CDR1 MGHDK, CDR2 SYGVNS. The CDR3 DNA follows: TGTGCCAGCAGTGAGGGACTAGATAGTACAGATACGCAGTATTTT. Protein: CASSEGLDSTDTQYF.

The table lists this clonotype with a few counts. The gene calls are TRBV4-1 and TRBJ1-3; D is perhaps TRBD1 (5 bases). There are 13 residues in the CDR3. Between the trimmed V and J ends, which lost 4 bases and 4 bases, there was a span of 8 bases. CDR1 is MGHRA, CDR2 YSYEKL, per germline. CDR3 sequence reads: CASSPDMGNTIYF. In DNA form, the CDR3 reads TGCGCCAGCAGCCCGGACATGGGAAACACCATATATTTT.

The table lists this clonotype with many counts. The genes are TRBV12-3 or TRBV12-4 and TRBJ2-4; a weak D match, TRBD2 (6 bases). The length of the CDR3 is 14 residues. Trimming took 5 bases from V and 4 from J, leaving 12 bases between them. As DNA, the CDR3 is TGTGCCAGCAGTGACGGAGGGGAGAAAAACATTCAGTACTTC. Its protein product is CASSDGGEKNIQYF.

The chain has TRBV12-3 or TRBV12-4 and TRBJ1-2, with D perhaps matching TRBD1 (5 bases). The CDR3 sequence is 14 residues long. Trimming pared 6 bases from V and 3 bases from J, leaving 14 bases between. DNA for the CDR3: TGTGCCAGCAGCCGGGGGGGTATCTACTATGGCTACACCTTC. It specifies CASSRGGIYYGYTF.

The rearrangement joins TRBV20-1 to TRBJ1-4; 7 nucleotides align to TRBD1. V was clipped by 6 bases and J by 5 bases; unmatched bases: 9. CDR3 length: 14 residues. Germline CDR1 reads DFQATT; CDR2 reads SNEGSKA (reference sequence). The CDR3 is CSAPPGTVNEKLFF. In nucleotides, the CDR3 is TGCAGTGCCCCTCCCGGGACAGTGAATGAAAAACTGTTTTTT.

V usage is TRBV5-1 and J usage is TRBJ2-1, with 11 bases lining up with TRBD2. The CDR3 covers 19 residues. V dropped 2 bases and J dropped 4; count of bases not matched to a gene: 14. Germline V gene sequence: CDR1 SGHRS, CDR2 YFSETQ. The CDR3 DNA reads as TGCGCCAGCAGCTTATCTGCCCGGGGACTAGCGGAAGGGTACAATGAGCAGTTCTTC. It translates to CASSLSARGLAEGYNEQFF.

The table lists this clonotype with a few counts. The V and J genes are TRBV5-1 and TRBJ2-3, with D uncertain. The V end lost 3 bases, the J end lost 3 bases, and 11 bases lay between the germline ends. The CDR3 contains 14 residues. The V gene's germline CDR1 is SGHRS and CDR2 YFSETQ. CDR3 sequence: CASSSGQLTDTQYF. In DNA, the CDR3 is TGCGCCAGCAGCTCTGGCCAACTTACAGATACGCAGTATTTT. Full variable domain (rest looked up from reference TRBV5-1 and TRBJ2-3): KAGVTQTPRYLIKTRGQQVTLSCSPISGHRSVSWYQQTPGQGLQFLFEYFSETQRNKGNFPGRFSGRQFSNSRSEMNVSTLELGDSALYLCASSSGQLTDTQYFGPGTRLTVL.

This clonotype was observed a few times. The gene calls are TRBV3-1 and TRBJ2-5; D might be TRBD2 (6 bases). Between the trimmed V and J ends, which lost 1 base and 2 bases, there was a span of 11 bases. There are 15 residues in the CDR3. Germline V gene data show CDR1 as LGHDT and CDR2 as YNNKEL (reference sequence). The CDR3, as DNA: TGTGCCAGCAGCCAAGGGGACTCGAGGCAAGAGACCCAGTACTTC. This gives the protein CASSQGDSRQETQYF.

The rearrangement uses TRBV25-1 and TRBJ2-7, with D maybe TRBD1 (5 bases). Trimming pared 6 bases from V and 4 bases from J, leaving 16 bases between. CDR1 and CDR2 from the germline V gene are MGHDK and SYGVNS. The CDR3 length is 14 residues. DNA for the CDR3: TGTGCCAGCAGGTCAACAGGAATTCCGTACGAGCAGTACGTC. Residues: CASRSTGIPYEQYV.